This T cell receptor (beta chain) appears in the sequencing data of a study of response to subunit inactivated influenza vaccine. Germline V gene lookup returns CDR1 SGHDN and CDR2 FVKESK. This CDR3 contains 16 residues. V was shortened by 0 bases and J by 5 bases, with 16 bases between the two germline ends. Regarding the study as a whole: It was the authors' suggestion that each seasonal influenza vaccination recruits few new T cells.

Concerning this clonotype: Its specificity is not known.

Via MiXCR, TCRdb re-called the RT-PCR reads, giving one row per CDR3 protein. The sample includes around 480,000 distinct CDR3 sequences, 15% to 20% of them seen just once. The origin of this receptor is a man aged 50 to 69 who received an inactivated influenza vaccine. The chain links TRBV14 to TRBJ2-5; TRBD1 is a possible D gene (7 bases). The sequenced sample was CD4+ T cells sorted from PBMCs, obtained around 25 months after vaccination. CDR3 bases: TGTGCCAGCAGCCAAGATTTCTCAGGGGGACTGGAGACCCAGTACTTC. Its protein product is CASSQDFSGGLETQYF. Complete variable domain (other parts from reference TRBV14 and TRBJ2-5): EAGVTQFPSHSVIEKGQTVTLRCDPISGHDNLYWYRRVMGKEIKFLLHFVKESKQDESGMPNNRFLAERTGGTYSTLKVQPAELEDSGVYFCASSQDFSGGLETQYFGPGTRLLVL.